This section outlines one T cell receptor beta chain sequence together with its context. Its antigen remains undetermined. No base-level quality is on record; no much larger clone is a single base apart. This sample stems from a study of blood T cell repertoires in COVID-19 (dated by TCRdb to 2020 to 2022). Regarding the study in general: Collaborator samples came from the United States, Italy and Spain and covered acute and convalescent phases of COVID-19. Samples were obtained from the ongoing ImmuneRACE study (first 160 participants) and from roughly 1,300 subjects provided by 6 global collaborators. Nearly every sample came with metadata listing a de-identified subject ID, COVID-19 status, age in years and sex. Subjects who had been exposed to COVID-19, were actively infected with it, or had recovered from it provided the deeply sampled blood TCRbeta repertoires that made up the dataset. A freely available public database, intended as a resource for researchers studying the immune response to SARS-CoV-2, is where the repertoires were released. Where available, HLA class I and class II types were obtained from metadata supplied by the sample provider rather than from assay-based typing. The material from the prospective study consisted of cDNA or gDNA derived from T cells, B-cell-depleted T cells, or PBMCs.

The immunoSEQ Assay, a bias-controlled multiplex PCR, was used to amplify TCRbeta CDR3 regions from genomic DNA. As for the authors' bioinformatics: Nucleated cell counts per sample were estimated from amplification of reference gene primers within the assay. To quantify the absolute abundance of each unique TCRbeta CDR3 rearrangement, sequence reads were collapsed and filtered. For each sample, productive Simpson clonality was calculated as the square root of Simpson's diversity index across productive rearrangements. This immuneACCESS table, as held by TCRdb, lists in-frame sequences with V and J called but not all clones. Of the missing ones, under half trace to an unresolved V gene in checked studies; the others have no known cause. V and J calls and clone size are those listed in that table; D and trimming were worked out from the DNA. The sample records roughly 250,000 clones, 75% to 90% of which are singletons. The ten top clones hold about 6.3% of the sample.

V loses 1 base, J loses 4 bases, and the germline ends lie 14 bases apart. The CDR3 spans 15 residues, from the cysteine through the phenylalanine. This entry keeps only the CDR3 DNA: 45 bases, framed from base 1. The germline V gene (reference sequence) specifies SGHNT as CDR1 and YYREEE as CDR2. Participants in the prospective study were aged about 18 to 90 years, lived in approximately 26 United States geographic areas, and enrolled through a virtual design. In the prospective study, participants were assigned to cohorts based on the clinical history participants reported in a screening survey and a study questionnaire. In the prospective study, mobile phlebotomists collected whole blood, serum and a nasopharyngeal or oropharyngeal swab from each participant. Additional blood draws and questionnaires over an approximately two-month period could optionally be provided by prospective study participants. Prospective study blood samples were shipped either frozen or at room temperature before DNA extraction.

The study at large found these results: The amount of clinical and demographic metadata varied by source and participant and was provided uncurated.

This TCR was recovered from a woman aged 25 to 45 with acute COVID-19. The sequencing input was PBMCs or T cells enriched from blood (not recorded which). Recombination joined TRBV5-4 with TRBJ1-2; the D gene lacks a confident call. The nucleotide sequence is TGTGCCAGCAGCTTGTTAACAGCCCCTGGCTATGGCTACACCTTC. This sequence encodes CASSLLTAPGYGYTF.